The rows below give T cell receptor beta chains drawn from one sample of a study of blood T cell repertoires in COVID-19. Profiled with immunoSEQ multiplex PCR; TCRdb holds only in-frame clones, not every one. The repertoire holds approximately 150,000 clones, with around 84% as singletons. The material sequenced was peripheral blood. The receptors stem from a woman aged 50 to 60 in a cohort sampled during active or convalescent COVID-19. The CDR3 runs from the conserved cysteine through the conserved F or W. Each record gives: CDR3 protein, J gene, V gene.

CDR3: CASSPLGQGALETQYF
J: TRBJ2-5
V: TRBV18

CDR3: CASRPKRTGAGELFF
J: TRBJ2-2
V: TRBV6-6

CDR3: CAWSGGHSATNEKLFF
J: TRBJ1-4
V: TRBV30

CDR3: CASSQDPGSGILAYEQYF
J: TRBJ2-7
V: TRBV4-3

CDR3: CASSISFQGATGNTIYF
J: TRBJ1-3
V: TRBV19

CDR3: CASSFRDSLAGELFF
J: TRBJ2-2
V: TRBV5-1

CDR3: CASRQAGGRNQETQYF
J: TRBJ2-5
V: TRBV7-2

CDR3: CASYQGTESQYF
J: TRBJ2-5
V: TRBV5-1

CDR3: CASSLSDNRNEKLFF
J: TRBJ1-4
V: TRBV7-2

CDR3: CASSLLRGTYNEQFF
J: TRBJ2-1
V: TRBV11-1

CDR3: CASSLDRGYTGELFF
J: TRBJ2-2
V: TRBV4-1

CDR3: CASFRPVSGVREQYF
J: TRBJ2-7
V: TRBV21-1

CDR3: CASSVVQGSYGYTF
J: TRBJ1-2
V: TRBV9

CDR3: CASSYTTGHNSPLHF
J: TRBJ1-6
V: TRBV6-5

CDR3: CASSEGWGRTGELFF
J: TRBJ2-2
V: TRBV6-1

CDR3: CASSHHTGGEQYF
J: TRBJ2-7
V: TRBV4-1

CDR3: CASSQAGVVAEAFF
J: TRBJ1-1
V: TRBV19

CDR3: CASSTQGYSGNTIYF
J: TRBJ1-3
V: TRBV19

CDR3: CASSPAGDEQFF
J: TRBJ2-1
V: TRBV18

CDR3: CASTPGGQNTQYF
J: TRBJ2-3
V: TRBV7-8

CDR3: CASTLRIQGGETQYF
J: TRBJ2-5
V: TRBV2

CDR3: CASSWTASGTEAFF
J: TRBJ1-1
V: TRBV5-5

CDR3: CSVDNRGYGYTF
J: TRBJ1-2
V: TRBV29-1

CDR3: CASRGLDSSYEQYF
J: TRBJ2-7
V: TRBV5-1

CDR3: CASSLVSGDTEAFF
J: TRBJ1-1
V: TRBV7-2

CDR3: CASRGTNSGEKLFF
J: TRBJ1-4
V: TRBV6-5

CDR3: CASSLAGRPQHF
J: TRBJ1-5
V: TRBV7-2

CDR3: CASSSGLAGGTQETQYF
J: TRBJ2-5
V: TRBV7-8

CDR3: CASRIPSGAGANYGYTF
J: TRBJ1-2
V: TRBV28

CDR3: CASSIAQAGEAKNIQYF
J: TRBJ2-4
V: TRBV19

CDR3: CASSLAPGRNQPQHF
J: TRBJ1-5
V: TRBV7-2

CDR3: CASSLQGTAGETGQLSEQYF
J: TRBJ2-7
V: TRBV11-3